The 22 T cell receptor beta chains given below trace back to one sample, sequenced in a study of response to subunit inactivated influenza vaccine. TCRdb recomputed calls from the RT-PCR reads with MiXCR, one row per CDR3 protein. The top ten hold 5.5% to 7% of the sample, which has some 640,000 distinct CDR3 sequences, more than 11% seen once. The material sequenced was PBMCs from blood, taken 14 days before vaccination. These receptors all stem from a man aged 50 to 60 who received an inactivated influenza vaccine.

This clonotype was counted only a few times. CDR3 bases: TGTGCCAGCAGTCGGGAACGGGGGGGGCCAATTGGGGAGCTGTTTTTT. It encodes CASSRERGGPIGELFF. The chain uses TRBV12-3 or TRBV12-4 and TRBJ2-2; 8 bases are shared with TRBD2. The V gene end was trimmed by 5 bases and the J gene end by 8 bases; junction bases not matched to a gene: 13. The CDR3 consists of 16 residues.

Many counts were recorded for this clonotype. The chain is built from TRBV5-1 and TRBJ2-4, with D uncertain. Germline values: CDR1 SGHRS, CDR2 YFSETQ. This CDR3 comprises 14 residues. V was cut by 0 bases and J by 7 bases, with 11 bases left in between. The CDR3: CASSLGQVENIQYF. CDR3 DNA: TGCGCCAGCAGCTTGGGGCAAGTGGAGAACATTCAGTACTTC. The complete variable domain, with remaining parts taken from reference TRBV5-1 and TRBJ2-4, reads KAGVTQTPRYLIKTRGQQVTLSCSPISGHRSVSWYQQTPGQGLQFLFEYFSETQRNKGNFPGRFSGRQFSNSRSEMNVSTLELGDSALYLCASSLGQVENIQYFGAGTRLSVL.

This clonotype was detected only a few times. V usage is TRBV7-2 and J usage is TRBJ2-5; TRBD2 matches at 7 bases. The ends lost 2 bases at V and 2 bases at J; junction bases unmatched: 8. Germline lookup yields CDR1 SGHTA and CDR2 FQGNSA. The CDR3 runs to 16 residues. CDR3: CASSLSGNPFQETQYF. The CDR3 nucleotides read TGTGCCAGCAGCTTAAGCGGGAACCCCTTTCAAGAGACCCAGTACTTC. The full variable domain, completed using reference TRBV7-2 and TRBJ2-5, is GAGVSQSPSNKVTEKGKDVELRCDPISGHTALYWYRQSLGQGLEFLIYFQGNSAPDKSGLPSDRFSAERTGGSVSTLTIQRTQQEDSAVYLCASSLSGNPFQETQYFGPGTRLLVL.

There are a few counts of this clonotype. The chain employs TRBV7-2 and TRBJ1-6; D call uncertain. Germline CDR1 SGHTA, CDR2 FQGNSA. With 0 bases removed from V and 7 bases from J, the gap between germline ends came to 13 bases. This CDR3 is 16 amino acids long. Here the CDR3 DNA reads TGTGCCAGCAGCTTAGCAGGCGCCGGAGTCAATTCACCCCTCCACTTT. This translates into CASSLAGAGVNSPLHF. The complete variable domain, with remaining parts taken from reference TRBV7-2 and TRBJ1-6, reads GAGVSQSPSNKVTEKGKDVELRCDPISGHTALYWYRQSLGQGLEFLIYFQGNSAPDKSGLPSDRFSAERTGGSVSTLTIQRTQQEDSAVYLCASSLAGAGVNSPLHFGNGTRLTVT.

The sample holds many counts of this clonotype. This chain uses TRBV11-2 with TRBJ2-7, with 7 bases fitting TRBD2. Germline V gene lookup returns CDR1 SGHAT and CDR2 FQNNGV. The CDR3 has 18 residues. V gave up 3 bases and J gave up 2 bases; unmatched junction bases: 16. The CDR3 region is CASSFRLKIAGEAYEQYF. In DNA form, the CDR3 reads TGTGCCAGCAGCTTCAGGTTAAAGATTGCGGGAGAAGCCTACGAGCAGTACTTC.

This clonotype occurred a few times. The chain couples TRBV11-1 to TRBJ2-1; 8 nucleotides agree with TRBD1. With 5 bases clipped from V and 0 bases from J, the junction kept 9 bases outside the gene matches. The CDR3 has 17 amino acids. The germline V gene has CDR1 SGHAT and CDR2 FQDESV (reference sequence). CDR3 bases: TGTGCCAGCAGCCCAAGATCGGGGACAGGCTCCTACAATGAGCAGTTCTTC. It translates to CASSPRSGTGSYNEQFF.

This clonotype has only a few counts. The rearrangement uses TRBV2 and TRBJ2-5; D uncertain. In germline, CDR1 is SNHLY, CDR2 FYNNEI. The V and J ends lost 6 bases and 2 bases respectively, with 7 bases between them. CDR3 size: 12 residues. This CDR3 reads CASRPGQETQYF. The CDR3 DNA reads TGTGCCAGCAGACCCGGGCAAGAGACCCAGTACTTC.

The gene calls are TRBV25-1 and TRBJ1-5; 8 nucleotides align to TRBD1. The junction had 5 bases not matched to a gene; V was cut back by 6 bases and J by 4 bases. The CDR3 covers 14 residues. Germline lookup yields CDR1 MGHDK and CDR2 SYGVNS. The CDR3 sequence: CASSQTGANQPQHF. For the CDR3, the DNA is TGTGCCAGCAGCCAGACAGGGGCTAATCAGCCCCAGCATTTT.

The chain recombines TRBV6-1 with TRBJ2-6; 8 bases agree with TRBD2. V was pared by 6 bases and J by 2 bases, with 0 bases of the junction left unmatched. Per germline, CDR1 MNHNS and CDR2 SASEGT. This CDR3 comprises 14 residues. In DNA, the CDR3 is TGTGCCAGCAGGGGACTAGCTGGGGCCAACGTCCTGACTTTC. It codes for CASRGLAGANVLTF.

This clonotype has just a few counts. The CDR3 DNA reads as TGTGCCAGCAGCTTGGCGGCTAGCGGGATGGTTCCTGAGCAGTTCTTC. As protein: CASSLAASGMVPEQFF. The chain links TRBV5-5 to TRBJ2-1; 9 bases align to TRBD2. V dropped 0 bases and J dropped 9; count of bases not matched to a gene: 10. This CDR3 region has 16 residues. Germline V CDR1 and CDR2: SGHKS, YYEKEE (reference sequence).

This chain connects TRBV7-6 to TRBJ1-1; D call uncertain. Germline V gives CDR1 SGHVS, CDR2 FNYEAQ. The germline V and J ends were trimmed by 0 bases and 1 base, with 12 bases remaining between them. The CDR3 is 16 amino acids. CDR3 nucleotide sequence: TGTGCCAGCAGCTTAGCGGAGGGAAGGGCGAACACTGAAGCTTTCTTT. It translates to CASSLAEGRANTEAFF.

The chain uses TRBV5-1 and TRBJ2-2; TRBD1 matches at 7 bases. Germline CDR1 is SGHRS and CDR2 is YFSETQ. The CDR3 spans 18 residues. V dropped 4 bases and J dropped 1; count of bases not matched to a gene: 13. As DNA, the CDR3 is TGCGCCAGCAGCCCCCGTCCAGGGACAGCTCAGAACACCGGGGAGCTGTTTTTT. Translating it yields CASSPRPGTAQNTGELFF.

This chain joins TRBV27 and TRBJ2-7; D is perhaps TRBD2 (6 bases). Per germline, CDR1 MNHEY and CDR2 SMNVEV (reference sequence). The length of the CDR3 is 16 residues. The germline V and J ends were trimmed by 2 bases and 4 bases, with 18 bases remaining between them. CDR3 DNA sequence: TGTGCCAGCAGTTTAAACTTCGCGGGATCCCGGTACGAGCAGTACTTC. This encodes CASSLNFAGSRYEQYF.

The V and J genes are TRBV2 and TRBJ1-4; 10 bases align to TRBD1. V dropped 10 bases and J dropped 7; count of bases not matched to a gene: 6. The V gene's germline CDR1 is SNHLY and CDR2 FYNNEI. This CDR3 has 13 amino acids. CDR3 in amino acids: CATQGTGVEKLFF. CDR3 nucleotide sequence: TGTGCCACCCAGGGGACAGGGGTTGAAAAACTGTTTTTT.

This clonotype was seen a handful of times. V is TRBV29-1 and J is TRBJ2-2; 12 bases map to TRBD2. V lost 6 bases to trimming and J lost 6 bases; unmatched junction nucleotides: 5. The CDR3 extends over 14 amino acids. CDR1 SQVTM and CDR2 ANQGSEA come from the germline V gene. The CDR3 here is CSVRLAGASGELFF. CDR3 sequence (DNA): TGCAGCGTCCGACTAGCGGGAGCTTCCGGGGAGCTGTTTTTT.

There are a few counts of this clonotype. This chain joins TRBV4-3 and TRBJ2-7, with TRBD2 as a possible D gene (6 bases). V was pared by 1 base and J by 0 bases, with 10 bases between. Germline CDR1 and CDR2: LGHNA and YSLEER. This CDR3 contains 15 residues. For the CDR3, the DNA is TGCGCCAGCAGCCAAGGCCGGGACTTCTCCTACGAGCAGTACTTC. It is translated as CASSQGRDFSYEQYF.

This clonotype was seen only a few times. The CDR3 DNA reads TGTGCCAGTAGTATTCGGGCGCGGGAGACCCAGTACTTC. Protein: CASSIRARETQYF. The chain joins TRBV19 to TRBJ2-5; D uncertain. Germline V gene sequence: CDR1 LNHDA, CDR2 SQIVND (reference sequence). The CDR3 is 13 residues long. V lost 3 bases, J lost 5 bases, and 10 bases lay in between.

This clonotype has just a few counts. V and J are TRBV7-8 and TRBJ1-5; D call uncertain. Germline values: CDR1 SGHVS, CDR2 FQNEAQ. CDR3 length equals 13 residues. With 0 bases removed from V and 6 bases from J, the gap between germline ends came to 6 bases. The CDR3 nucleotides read TGTGCCAGCAGCTTAGCGGAGTCTCAGCCCCAGCATTTT. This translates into CASSLAESQPQHF. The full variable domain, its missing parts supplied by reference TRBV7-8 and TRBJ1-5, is GAGVSQSPRYKVAKRGQDVALRCDPISGHVSLFWYQQALGQGPEFLTYFQNEAQLDKSGLPSDRFFAERPEGSVSTLKIQRTQQEDSAVYLCASSLAESQPQHFGDGTRLSIL.

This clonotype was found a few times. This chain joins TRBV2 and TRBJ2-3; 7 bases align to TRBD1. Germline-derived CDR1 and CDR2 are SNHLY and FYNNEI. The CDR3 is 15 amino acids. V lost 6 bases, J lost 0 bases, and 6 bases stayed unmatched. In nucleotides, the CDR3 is TGTGCCAGCAGCCACGACAGGGCTAGCACAGATACGCAGTATTTT. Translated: CASSHDRASTDTQYF.

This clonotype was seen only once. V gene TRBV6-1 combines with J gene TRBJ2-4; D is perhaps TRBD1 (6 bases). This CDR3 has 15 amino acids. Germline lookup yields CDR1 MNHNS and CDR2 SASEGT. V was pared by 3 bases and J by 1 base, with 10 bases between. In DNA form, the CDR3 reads TGTGCCAGCAGTGACCCAGGGGCGGCCAAAAACATTCAGTACTTC. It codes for CASSDPGAAKNIQYF.

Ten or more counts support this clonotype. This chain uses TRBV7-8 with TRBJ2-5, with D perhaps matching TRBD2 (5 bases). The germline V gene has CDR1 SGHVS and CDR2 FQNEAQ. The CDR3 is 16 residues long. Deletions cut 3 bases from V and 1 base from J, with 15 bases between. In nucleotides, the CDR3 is TGTGCCAGCAGCTTGCTGGCAGGACTCCCCCAAGAGACCCAGTACTTC. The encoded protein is CASSLLAGLPQETQYF.

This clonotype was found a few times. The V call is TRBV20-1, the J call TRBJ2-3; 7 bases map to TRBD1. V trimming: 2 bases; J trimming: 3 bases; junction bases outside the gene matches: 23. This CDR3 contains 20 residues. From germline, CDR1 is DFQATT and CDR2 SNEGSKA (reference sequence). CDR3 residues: CSARPARTIRGRSWTDTQYF. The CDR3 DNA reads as TGCAGTGCTAGACCCGCCCGTACAATCAGGGGGAGATCATGGACAGATACGCAGTATTTT.